The 13 T cell receptor beta chains below come from one sample, sequenced in a study of T-cell memory formation after mild COVID-19. TCRdb reanalysed the 5' RACE reads using MiXCR and keeps one entry per CDR3 protein. The data hold approximately 240,000 distinct CDR3 sequences, with about 17% observed a single time. Sequenced material: PBMCs or a T cell subset sorted from them (not recorded which). These receptor sequences come from a man younger than 30 who had mild COVID-19 (a few samples of this study predate the infection). Cell type and time point are not known.

This chain uses TRBV5-1 with TRBJ2-1; the D call may be TRBD1 or TRBD2 (5 bases each). The germline CDR1 and CDR2 sequences are SGHRS and YFSETQ. Trimming left V 4 bases short and J 4 bases short, with 18 bases between. The CDR3 is 16 amino acids. The CDR3 protein is CASSPRGGWVYNEQFF. CDR3 bases: TGCGCCAGCAGCCCGAGGGGCGGATGGGTTTACAATGAGCAGTTCTTC. The variable domain in full, with the rest retrieved from reference TRBV5-1 and TRBJ2-1, is KAGVTQTPRYLIKTRGQQVTLSCSPISGHRSVSWYQQTPGQGLQFLFEYFSETQRNKGNFPGRFSGRQFSNSRSEMNVSTLELGDSALYLCASSPRGGWVYNEQFFGPGTRLTVL.

The chain combines TRBV5-1 with TRBJ2-5; 8 positions agree with TRBD1. Per the germline V gene, CDR1 is SGHRS and CDR2 is YFSETQ. This CDR3 region has 14 residues. V dropped 2 bases and J dropped 3; count of bases not matched to a gene: 3. The CDR3 nucleotides read TGCGCCAGCAGCTTATCAGGGGGCGAAGAGACCCAGTACTTC. This encodes CASSLSGGEETQYF. The full variable domain, rest sourced from reference TRBV5-1 and TRBJ2-5, is KAGVTQTPRYLIKTRGQQVTLSCSPISGHRSVSWYQQTPGQGLQFLFEYFSETQRNKGNFPGRFSGRQFSNSRSEMNVSTLELGDSALYLCASSLSGGEETQYFGPGTRLLVL.

The chain couples TRBV3-1 to TRBJ2-2, with 14 bases identical to TRBD2. This CDR3 spans 15 amino acids. Germline V gene lookup returns CDR1 LGHDT and CDR2 YNNKEL (reference sequence). V was pared by 4 bases and J by 7 bases, with 2 bases of the junction left unmatched. CDR3 in amino acids: CASSRTSGGYGELFF. The CDR3 DNA reads as TGTGCCAGCAGCCGGACTAGCGGGGGGTACGGGGAGCTGTTTTTT. The full variable domain, in which reference TRBV3-1 and TRBJ2-2 provide the parts outside the CDR3, is DTAVSQTPKYLVTQMGNDKSIKCEQNLGHDTMYWYKQDSKKFLKIMFSYNNKELIINETVPNRFSPKSPDKAHLNLHINSLELGDSAVYFCASSRTSGGYGELFFGEGSRLTVL.

This clonotype was observed a few times. In nucleotides, the CDR3 is TGTGCCAGCTACCCGCTTGGGGGGGTGAACACTGAAGCTTTCTTT. It is translated as CASYPLGGVNTEAFF. This chain links TRBV7-2 with TRBJ1-1; perhaps TRBD1 as D (5 bases). CDR3 length: 15 amino acids. Germline CDR1 SGHTA, CDR2 FQGNSA. The V end was cut by 8 bases, the J end by 0 bases, with 16 bases between.

This chain uses TRBV5-6 with TRBJ2-3, with D possibly matching TRBD2 (7 bases). V was pared by 6 bases and J by 4 bases, with 15 bases between. This CDR3 is 14 amino acids long. Germline CDR1 and CDR2: SGHDT and YYEEEE. The CDR3 nucleotides read TGTGCCAGCATTCCCGCCGGGGGGCCAGATACGCAGTATTTT. This gives the protein CASIPAGGPDTQYF.

This clonotype came up a few times. V is TRBV5-1 and J is TRBJ2-5, with TRBD1 as a possible D gene (6 bases). The CDR3 contains 19 residues. The V and J ends lost 0 bases and 1 base respectively, with 22 bases between them. In germline, CDR1 is SGHRS, CDR2 YFSETQ. The CDR3 here is CASSLALIPAGAIQETQYF. The CDR3 nucleotides are TGCGCCAGCAGCTTGGCGCTCATCCCGGCAGGGGCCATCCAAGAGACCCAGTACTTC. Full variable domain (missing parts from reference TRBV5-1 and TRBJ2-5): KAGVTQTPRYLIKTRGQQVTLSCSPISGHRSVSWYQQTPGQGLQFLFEYFSETQRNKGNFPGRFSGRQFSNSRSEMNVSTLELGDSALYLCASSLALIPAGAIQETQYFGPGTRLLVL.

The V gene is TRBV5-1, the J gene TRBJ2-1; D remains ambiguous. This CDR3 has 14 amino acids. V was trimmed by 3 bases and J by 2 bases, leaving 9 bases between them. The germline V gene encodes CDR1 SGHRS and CDR2 YFSETQ. The CDR3 DNA sequence: TGCGCCAGCAGCTCTGGAGCCGCCTACAATGAGCAGTTCTTC. It encodes CASSSGAAYNEQFF.

This clonotype was picked up a small number of times. The J gene is TRBJ2-7, the V gene TRBV12-3 or TRBV12-4; 10 bases map to TRBD2. The junction had 11 bases not matched to a gene; V was cut back by 6 bases and J by 3 bases. CDR3 length: 16 residues. The CDR3 is CASSSKMGLAIYEQYV. The CDR3 DNA reads TGTGCCAGCAGCAGTAAAATGGGACTAGCGATCTACGAGCAGTACGTC.

This clonotype showed up just a few times. The CDR3 DNA reads TGTGCCAGCAGTTACTCCCCGAAGGGCTCCTACGAGCAGTACGTC. Its translation: CASSYSPKGSYEQYV. V and J are TRBV6-6 and TRBJ2-7; D uncertain. Germline CDR1 reads MNHNY; CDR2 reads SVGAGI (reference sequence). The CDR3 runs 15 residues. The ends were cut back, 0 bases at V and 0 bases at J, with 9 bases in the middle.

The chain employs TRBV28 and TRBJ2-7; D unclear. Germline-derived CDR1 and CDR2 are MDHEN and SYDVKM. CDR3 length: 14 residues. V shed 3 bases and J shed 5 bases, with 14 bases lying between them. CDR3 residues: CASSFVGSGNEQYV. CDR3 sequence (DNA): TGTGCCAGCAGTTTCGTGGGTAGTGGGAACGAGCAGTACGTC.

The gene calls are TRBV5-4 and TRBJ1-1; a weak D match, TRBD1 (5 bases). Per the germline V gene, CDR1 is SGHNT and CDR2 is YYREEE (reference sequence). This CDR3 region has 14 residues. Trimming stripped 4 bases from V and 4 bases from J, with 14 bases between. The CDR3 protein is CASSGGVSGTEAFF. CDR3 nucleotides: TGTGCCAGCAGCGGGGGGGTATCTGGCACTGAAGCTTTCTTT.

This clonotype showed up just a few times. The rearrangement joins TRBV20-1 to TRBJ2-5; D unresolved. This CDR3 contains 12 residues. The V gene lost 2 bases and the J gene lost 0 bases, with 4 bases spanning the gap. The germline gives CDR1 DFQATT, CDR2 SNEGSKA (reference sequence). The CDR3 loop is CSARRYQETQYF. The DNA for the CDR3 is TGCAGTGCTAGACGCTACCAAGAGACCCAGTACTTC.

The V call is TRBV7-9, the J call TRBJ1-6; 8 bases are a match to TRBD1. CDR3 length equals 13 residues. J lost 10 bases, V lost 3 bases, and 2 bases had no gene match. From germline, CDR1 is SEHNR and CDR2 FQNEAQ (reference sequence). As DNA, the CDR3 is TGTGCCAGCAGCTTGACAGGGGAATCACCCCTCCACTTT. Amino acid sequence: CASSLTGESPLHF. The full variable domain, rest sourced from reference TRBV7-9 and TRBJ1-6, is DTGVSQNPRHKITKRGQNVTFRCDPISEHNRLYWYRQTLGQGPEFLTYFQNEAQLEKSRLLSDRFSAERPKGSFSTLEIQRTEQGDSAMYLCASSLTGESPLHFGNGTRLTVT.